This TCR beta chain was observed in a study of T cell changes during pregnancy in multiple sclerosis. The method was immunoSEQ multiplex PCR; TCRdb's version includes in-frame clones alone and lacks a portion of them. The sample shows about 120,000 clones, 85% to 95% of them seen only once. Trimming took off 0 bases at V and 4 bases at J, with 10 bases between the two ends. The CDR3 spans 14 residues. Looked up from germline, CDR1 is SGHRS and CDR2 is YFSETQ. The sequences come from peripheral blood, collected before pregnancy. This sequence was found in a female donor with multiple sclerosis, enrolled in a pregnancy study. V and J are TRBV5-1 and TRBJ1-2, with D possibly TRBD1 on 6 matching bases. The CDR3 bases are TGCGCCAGCAGCTTGGAGGGGGACGGCTATGGCTACACCTTC. Translation: CASSLEGDGYGYTF.